One sample yielded the 28 T cell receptor beta chains listed below, sequenced in a study of shared clonotypes between healthy human individuals. Produced via immunoSEQ multiplex PCR; TCRdb's table is partial and in-frame only. The sample lists fewer than 1.8 million clones; 97% to 99% were seen once. Sequenced: naive CD4+ T cells sorted from blood. Subset defined: CD45RA+ positively selected. All receptors derive from a man aged 25-40 years in good health.

The chain recombines TRBV28 with TRBJ2-5; D is undetermined. Looked up from germline, CDR1 is MDHEN and CDR2 is SYDVKM. CDR3 length: 13 residues. Trimming shortened V by 1 base and J by 4 bases, and 7 bases separated the two germline ends. CDR3 nucleotides: TGTGCCAGCAGTTTATCCGCCCCAGAGACCCAGTACTTC. It codes for CASSLSAPETQYF. The entire variable domain, with the rest obtained from reference TRBV28 and TRBJ2-5, is as follows: DVKVTQSSRYLVKRTGEKVFLECVQDMDHENMFWYRQDPGLGLRLIYFSYDVKMKEKGDIPEGYSVSREKKERFSLILESASTNQTSMYLCASSLSAPETQYFGPGTRLLVL.

The gene calls are TRBV6-1 and TRBJ2-1; 8 nucleotides match TRBD1. Germline CDR1 is MNHNS and CDR2 is SASEGT. Trimming cost V 4 bases and J 5 bases; bases outside gene matches: 7. CDR3 size: 15 residues. The CDR3 nucleotides are TGTGCCAGCAGTGCGTTAGACAGGGGAGACAATGAGCAGTTCTTC. Its translation is CASSALDRGDNEQFF.

The chain carries TRBV7-3 and TRBJ2-4; 10 bases line up with TRBD2. Losses at the gene ends were 4 bases for V and 1 base for J; bases not matched to a gene: 19. Germline loops: CDR1 SGHTA, CDR2 FQGTGA. The CDR3 sequence is 21 residues long. The CDR3 protein is CASSSHPGAGGPVLAKNIQYF. The DNA of the CDR3 is TGTGCCAGCAGCTCGCACCCCGGAGCGGGAGGGCCAGTATTGGCCAAAAACATTCAGTACTTC.

The chain joins TRBV12-5 to TRBJ2-7, with D uncertain. Germline-derived CDR1 and CDR2 are LGHNT and FRNRAP. Trimming removed 1 base from V and 6 bases from J, with 4 bases in between. The length of the CDR3 is 11 residues. CDR3 nucleotides: TGTGCTAGTGGTTTGGGTTTCGAGCAGTACTTC. It translates to CASGLGFEQYF.

J is TRBJ2-1 and V is TRBV5-1, with 7 bases lining up with TRBD1. The CDR3 is 16 residues long. Germline trimming cut 2 bases from V and 4 bases from J; bases unmatched to any gene: 9. The germline V gene encodes CDR1 SGHRS and CDR2 YFSETQ. The CDR3 DNA reads TGCGCCAGCAGCTTTGAATCGGGACAGAGATACAATGAGCAGTTCTTC. Its protein product is CASSFESGQRYNEQFF. Variable domain in full (rest from reference TRBV5-1 and TRBJ2-1): KAGVTQTPRYLIKTRGQQVTLSCSPISGHRSVSWYQQTPGQGLQFLFEYFSETQRNKGNFPGRFSGRQFSNSRSEMNVSTLELGDSALYLCASSFESGQRYNEQFFGPGTRLTVL.

The CDR3 DNA follows: TGTGCCAGCAGCTTGTGGGGGTCCCGGGAAGCTTTCTTT. It codes for CASSLWGSREAFF. The genes are TRBV5-8 and TRBJ1-1; maybe TRBD1 (5 bases). Deletions cut 1 base from V and 8 bases from J, with 12 bases between. The CDR3 consists of 13 residues. CDR1 and CDR2 from the germline V gene are SGHTS and YDEGEE. The whole variable domain, remainder taken from reference TRBV5-8 and TRBJ1-1, is EAGVTQSPTHLIKTRGQQATLRCSPISGHTSVYWYQQALGLGLQFLLWYDEGEERNRGNFPPRFSGRQFPNYSSELNVNALELEDSALYLCASSLWGSREAFFGQGTRLTVV.

This clone was counted once. The chain links TRBV7-9 to TRBJ1-5; TRBD1 matches 12 bases. Germline CDR1 reads SEHNR; CDR2 reads FQNEAQ (reference sequence). The length of the CDR3 is 18 residues. The junction had 14 bases not matched to a gene; V was cut back by 4 bases and J by 7 bases. CDR3 amino acids: CASSSFPGTGGMRQPQHF. The DNA of the CDR3 is TGTGCCAGCAGCTCGTTTCCCGGGACAGGGGGCATGAGGCAGCCCCAGCATTTT.

This clone was recorded a few times. The V gene is TRBV28, the J gene TRBJ1-2, with 7 bases that match TRBD1. This CDR3 is 14 amino acids long. The junction had 9 bases not matched to a gene; V was cut back by 8 bases and J by 3 bases. Per the germline V gene, CDR1 is MDHEN and CDR2 is SYDVKM. The CDR3 sequence is CASGQTGRDYGYTF. The DNA for the CDR3 is TGTGCCAGCGGCCAGACAGGGCGCGACTATGGCTACACCTTC.

This sequence joins TRBV6-6 and TRBJ1-2, with TRBD1 identical over 7 bases. Germline V lookup: CDR1 MNHNY, CDR2 SVGAGI (reference sequence). CDR3 size: 13 residues. The V segment lost 6 bases and the J segment 8 bases; nucleotides outside the gene matches: 9. CDR3 in DNA: TGTGCCAGCAGCAGTCAGGGGGGTCTAGGCTACACCTTC. Protein sequence: CASSSQGGLGYTF.

The chain uses TRBV5-4 and TRBJ2-3; D is ambiguous. The CDR3 is made up of 14 amino acids. The germline V gene has CDR1 SGHNT and CDR2 YYREEE (reference sequence). The germline V and J ends were trimmed by 2 bases and 5 bases, with 12 bases remaining between them. The CDR3 protein is CASSFSENRDTQYF. The DNA of the CDR3 is TGTGCCAGCAGCTTTTCTGAAAACAGAGATACGCAGTATTTT.

Turning to this clone: The sample has other DNA sequences that encode this CDR3 too. J is TRBJ2-3 and V is TRBV11-3; the D gene is possibly TRBD2 (5 bases). The V end was cut by 1 base, the J end by 4 bases, with 6 bases between. Germline CDR1 and CDR2: SGHNT and YENEEA. This CDR3 is built from 13 residues. The CDR3 bases are TGTGCCAGCAGCTTAGTCGGGGCAGATACGCAGTATTTT. It codes for CASSLVGADTQYF.

V and J are TRBV29-1 and TRBJ2-7; D gene uncertain. The length of the CDR3 is 13 residues. Trimming took 4 bases from V and 2 from J, leaving 12 bases between them. Germline CDR1 SQVTM, CDR2 ANQGSEA. The CDR3 DNA reads as TGCAGCGTTGGCCACAAACTAACCTACGAGCAGTACTTC. Translating it yields CSVGHKLTYEQYF.

V usage is TRBV7-2 and J usage is TRBJ2-3; D might be TRBD1 (7 bases). Germline V gene lookup returns CDR1 SGHTA and CDR2 FQGNSA. Trimming removed 5 bases from V and 5 bases from J, with 20 bases in between. The CDR3 is made up of 16 amino acids. The CDR3 DNA reads TGTGCCAGCAGCCGATCCTTAGGAGGGGGCGAAGATACGCAGTATTTT. Protein product: CASSRSLGGGEDTQYF.

The chain links TRBV10-2 to TRBJ2-7; 7 nucleotides align to TRBD2. V dropped 2 bases and J dropped 4; count of bases not matched to a gene: 8. The CDR3 contains 15 residues. Germline CDR1 and CDR2: WSHSY and SAAADI. CDR3 DNA sequence: TGCGCCAGCAGTGAGCTGGCGGGAGTATATTACGAGCAGTACTTC. Its protein is CASSELAGVYYEQYF.

The genes are TRBV29-1 and TRBJ1-1; D unresolved. Germline V gene data show CDR1 as SQVTM and CDR2 as ANQGSEA. V lost 3 bases and J lost 5, with 13 bases in between. The CDR3 covers 13 residues. In DNA, the CDR3 is TGCAGCGTTGATACTGGGGTGGGGACTGAAGCTTTCTTT. Translated: CSVDTGVGTEAFF.

V is TRBV6-5 and J is TRBJ1-1, with TRBD1 as a possible D gene (6 bases). The CDR3 runs 14 residues. V was shortened by 6 bases and J by 3 bases, with 14 bases between the two germline ends. Germline loops: CDR1 MNHEY, CDR2 SVGAGI. The CDR3: CASRGGAQHTEAFF. The DNA of the CDR3 is TGTGCCAGCAGGGGGGGGGCTCAGCACACTGAAGCTTTCTTT.

The chain recombines TRBV9 with TRBJ2-7; TRBD2 agrees at 10 bases. This CDR3 region has 13 residues. Per germline, CDR1 SGDLS and CDR2 YYNGEE. V lost 4 bases, J lost 2 bases, and 0 bases stayed unmatched. In DNA form, the CDR3 reads TGTGCCAGCAGCCTAGCGGGAGCCTACGAGCAGTACTTC. Amino acid sequence: CASSLAGAYEQYF.

The chain uses TRBV27 and TRBJ1-1, with TRBD1 matching over 9 bases. V lost 6 bases to trimming and J lost 4 bases; unmatched junction nucleotides: 9. The CDR3 has 15 residues. Germline V CDR1 and CDR2: MNHEY, SMNVEV (reference sequence). The CDR3, as DNA: TGTGCCAGCAGAAAATCCGGGACAGGGAGCACTGAAGCTTTCTTT. It specifies CASRKSGTGSTEAFF.

For this clone: The same CDR3 also results from other DNA sequences found in this sample. This chain uses TRBV28 with TRBJ1-2; 8 nucleotides align to TRBD1. This CDR3 has 13 residues. The V and J ends lost 6 bases and 4 bases, in that order; junction bases with no gene match: 4. Germline V gives CDR1 MDHEN, CDR2 SYDVKM. CDR3 nucleotide sequence: TGTGCCAGCAGCCCAGGGACAGGCTATGGCTACACCTTC. Protein: CASSPGTGYGYTF.

The chain joins TRBV5-1 to TRBJ2-6; no clear D gene. The CDR3 is 16 residues long. The germline V and J ends were trimmed by 1 base and 4 bases, with 12 bases remaining between them. Germline CDR1 reads SGHRS; CDR2 reads YFSETQ. CDR3 amino acids: CASSLNPAGGANVLTF. CDR3 sequence (DNA): TGCGCCAGCAGCTTGAACCCTGCTGGAGGGGCCAACGTCCTGACTTTC.

The chain combines TRBV5-1 with TRBJ2-1, with TRBD2 matching 12 bases. J gave up 10 bases and V 4 bases, and 12 bases lay outside the gene matches. Germline lookup yields CDR1 SGHRS and CDR2 YFSETQ. This CDR3 region has 16 residues. For the CDR3, the DNA is TGCGCCAGCAGCGCCCCTAGCGGGAGGGCCCCAGGGGAGCAGTTCTTC. Translating it yields CASSAPSGRAPGEQFF.

The chain has TRBV4-3 and TRBJ2-1; 10 bases fit TRBD2. Germline CDR1 reads LGHNA; CDR2 reads YSLEER. The CDR3 totals 17 residues. The V and J ends lost 3 bases and 6 bases, in that order; junction bases with no gene match: 11. This CDR3 is CASSHHSGRPHLNEQFF. The CDR3 DNA sequence: TGCGCCAGCAGCCACCATAGCGGGAGGCCGCATCTCAATGAGCAGTTCTTC.

The V call is TRBV25-1, the J call TRBJ2-1, with 8 bases lining up with TRBD2. CDR1 and CDR2 (germline): MGHDK, SYGVNS. The CDR3 sequence is 14 residues long. The J segment lost 5 bases and the V segment lost 8 bases, leaving 8 bases of the junction unmatched. The CDR3 here is CASVGLAGNNEQFF. In nucleotides, the CDR3 is TGTGCCAGCGTTGGGCTAGCGGGCAACAATGAGCAGTTCTTC.

The chain joins TRBV6-1 to TRBJ2-7; 8 bases map to TRBD1. CDR3 size: 15 residues. Germline CDR1 is MNHNS and CDR2 is SASEGT. V was pared by 7 bases and J by 7 bases, with 15 bases of the junction left unmatched. The DNA of the CDR3 is TGTGCCAGCAACCATCACGGGCAGGGGGCGCGGGAGCAGTACTTC. It is translated as CASNHHGQGAREQYF.

The chain is built from TRBV9 and TRBJ2-1; TRBD2 matches at 7 bases. Germline lookup yields CDR1 SGDLS and CDR2 YYNGEE. V lost 1 base, J lost 4 bases, and 5 bases stayed unmatched. This CDR3 has 15 residues. This CDR3 reads CASSVNSGLYNEQFF. CDR3 DNA sequence: TGTGCCAGCAGCGTAAATAGCGGGCTTTACAATGAGCAGTTCTTC.

The chain couples TRBV9 to TRBJ2-1; 8 bases agree with TRBD1. This CDR3 is built from 16 residues. Germline V CDR1 and CDR2: SGDLS, YYNGEE. Trimming cost V 4 bases and J 4 bases; bases outside gene matches: 10. The CDR3 loop reads CASSQTGQATYNEQFF. CDR3 nucleotides: TGTGCCAGCAGCCAGACGGGACAGGCGACGTACAATGAGCAGTTCTTC.

The CDR3 reads CASSVATGKDYGYTF. In DNA form, the CDR3 reads TGTGCCAGCAGCGTAGCTACAGGGAAGGACTATGGCTACACCTTC. The chain employs TRBV9 and TRBJ1-2; TRBD1 might be the D (6 bases). Trimming removed 0 bases at V and 3 bases at J, with 12 bases between. The germline CDR1 and CDR2 sequences are SGDLS and YYNGEE. This CDR3 has 15 residues. The entire variable domain, with the rest obtained from reference TRBV9 and TRBJ1-2, is as follows: DSGVTQTPKHLITATGQRVTLRCSPRSGDLSVYWYQQSLDQGLQFLIQYYNGEERAKGNILERFSAQQFPDLHSELNLSSLELGDSALYFCASSVATGKDYGYTFGSGTRLTVV.

The chain couples TRBV11-2 to TRBJ2-3, with TRBD2 matching 8 bases. CDR1 and CDR2 (germline): SGHAT, FQNNGV. The CDR3 spans 16 residues. The V and J ends lost 1 base and 6 bases, in that order; junction bases with no gene match: 9. The CDR3 nucleotides are TGTGCCAGCAGCTTAGCACCGGGAGGGCCCACGGATACGCAGTATTTT. Translation gives CASSLAPGGPTDTQYF.